Below, one TCR beta chain is given with its context. Its antigen target is currently unknown. The sample holds no much larger clone one base away, and base qualities are not on file. This entry comes from a study of blood T cell repertoires in COVID-19 (dated by TCRdb to between 2020 and 2021). In the study overall: Collaborator samples came from the United States, Italy and Spain and covered acute and convalescent phases of COVID-19. Sample metadata almost always included a de-identified subject ID, COVID-19 status, age in years and sex. The prospective study material was composed of cDNA or gDNA derived from T cells, B-cell-depleted T cells, or PBMCs. Where HLA class I and class II types were available, the types were taken from metadata supplied by the sample provider, not from assay-based typing. Deeply sampled blood TCRbeta repertoires from subjects exposed to, actively infected with, or recovered from COVID-19 were included in the dataset. The samples were drawn from the first 160 participants of the ongoing ImmuneRACE study and from more than 1,000 subjects provided by 6 global collaborators. The repertoires were made available in a free public database intended to serve as a resource for research on the immune response to SARS-CoV-2. Study-level results and caveats: Clinical and demographic metadata were provided uncurated, with the amount varying by source and participant.

TCRbeta CDR3 regions were amplified from genomic DNA by means of the immunoSEQ Assay, a bias-controlled multiplex PCR. The paper's processing steps were these. Nucleated cell counts per sample were estimated from amplification of reference gene primers within the assay. Sequence reads were collapsed and filtered to measure the absolute abundance of every unique TCRbeta CDR3 rearrangement. Productive Simpson clonality was computed per sample as the square root of Simpson's diversity index over productive rearrangements. The table was pulled from immuneACCESS by TCRdb, which kept in-frame rearrangements only. Such tables lose some clones; where checked, under half of the loss comes from unresolved V genes, and the rest has no known cause. Clonal size and the V and J genes are those of that table, whereas D and trimming came from the DNA. The sample table shows about 310,000 clones, and 85% to 90% are seen once. Around 4.3% of the sample belongs to the ten largest clones.

Participants in the prospective study were aged roughly 18 to 100 years, lived in some 24 United States geographic areas, and enrolled through a virtual design. Cohort assignment in the prospective study relied on participant-reported clinical history from a screening survey and a study questionnaire. Each participant in the prospective study had whole blood, serum and a nasopharyngeal or oropharyngeal swab collected by mobile phlebotomists. Prospective study participants could optionally give additional blood draws and questionnaires over an approximately two-month period. Prospective study blood samples were shipped either frozen or at room temperature before DNA extraction. Reading the germline V gene gives CDR1 ENHRY and CDR2 SYGVKD. Measured from the cysteine to the phenylalanine, the CDR3 is 13 residues long. Only the CDR3 DNA stays, 39 bases, in frame from base 1. The V end gives up 6 bases and the J end 7 bases, leaving 4 bases in the junction not matched to a gene.

The sequencing input was PBMCs or T cells enriched from blood (not recorded which). The rearrangement joined TRBV10-3 to TRBJ2-2; the central 8 bases match TRBD1. The receptor was isolated from a young woman with acute COVID-19. CDR3 reads: CAIRTGEVGELFF. The DNA sequence reads TGTGCCATCAGGACAGGGGAGGTCGGGGAGCTGTTTTTT.